The 18 T cell receptor beta chains in this list originate from one sample, sequenced in a study of human T cells and chemical hapten exposure. TCRdb redid the calling of the RACE reads with MiXCR, one entry per CDR3 protein. In the table there are roughly 130,000 distinct CDR3 sequences, approximately 9.5% of which are singletons. Time point denoted: healthy volunteer bleed at 2 weeks. The starting material, unfractionated whole blood, was used for total RNA extraction. Sample: whole blood. The receptor source for this set is a male donor in good health. Some clones in this sample may be carry-over from other donors' samples.

The CDR3 reads CATSKGRDRFYEQYF. In nucleotides, the CDR3 is TGTGCCACCAGCAAAGGACGGGACAGGTTTTACGAGCAGTACTTC. This rearrangement joins TRBV15 to TRBJ2-7, with 8 bases fitting TRBD1. Germline CDR1 is LNHNV and CDR2 is YYDKDF (reference sequence). CDR3 length: 15 amino acids. V shed 4 bases, J shed 4 bases, and the junction held 9 bases outside the gene matches.

This clonotype has ten or more counts. The V and J genes are TRBV28 and TRBJ1-1; 7 bases fit TRBD1. Germline V gene data show CDR1 as MDHEN and CDR2 as SYDVKM. With V trimmed by 6 bases and J by 4 bases, 2 bases remained unmatched. The CDR3 runs 12 residues. For the CDR3, the DNA is TGTGCCAGCAGGACAGGGTTCACTGAAGCTTTCTTT. It codes for CASRTGFTEAFF.

The CDR3 DNA sequence: TGTGCCAGCAGCCAATATGGGACAGATGAAAAACTGTTTTTT. It translates to CASSQYGTDEKLFF. J is TRBJ1-4 and V is TRBV3-1; 7 bases map to TRBD1. Per the germline V gene, CDR1 is LGHDT and CDR2 is YNNKEL (reference sequence). This CDR3 is 14 amino acids long. With 2 bases clipped from V and 6 bases from J, the junction kept 3 bases outside the gene matches. The full variable domain, with the rest looked up from reference TRBV3-1 and TRBJ1-4, is DTAVSQTPKYLVTQMGNDKSIKCEQNLGHDTMYWYKQDSKKFLKIMFSYNNKELIINETVPNRFSPKSPDKAHLNLHINSLELGDSAVYFCASSQYGTDEKLFFGSGTQLSVL.

This clonotype was observed at least ten times. CDR3 in amino acids: CASSLEIENEQYF. The DNA for the CDR3 is TGCGCCAGCAGCTTGGAAATAGAGAACGAGCAGTACTTC. This chain joins TRBV5-1 and TRBJ2-7; D ambiguous. The CDR3 is made up of 13 amino acids. V lost 0 bases to trimming and J lost 5 bases, with 9 bases between them. In germline, CDR1 is SGHRS, CDR2 YFSETQ.

The chain recombines TRBV9 with TRBJ1-6, with D unclear. CDR1 is SGDLS and CDR2 is YYNGEE in the germline V gene. Trimming took 0 bases from V and 9 from J, leaving 13 bases between them. This CDR3 has 15 residues. Written as DNA, the CDR3 is TGTGCCAGCAGCGTAGGGCCCTCGGGAACTTCACCCCTCCACTTT. Translated, it gives CASSVGPSGTSPLHF.

The table lists this clonotype with many counts. The chain combines TRBV27 with TRBJ1-1; TRBD1 might be the D (5 bases). Germline V CDR1 and CDR2: MNHEY, SMNVEV (reference sequence). The V end lost 3 bases, the J end lost 4 bases, and 12 bases lay between the germline ends. The CDR3 runs 14 residues. As DNA, the CDR3 is TGTGCCAGCAGTTTTAGGGAGGGGATCACTGAAGCTTTCTTT. Translating it yields CASSFREGITEAFF.

A word on this clonotype: This clone may be a read error of a much larger clone one base away. This chain links TRBV7-9 with TRBJ2-7, with D uncertain. The CDR3 covers 16 residues. Germline values: CDR1 SEHNR, CDR2 FQNEAQ (reference sequence). In DNA form, the CDR3 reads TGTACCAGCAGCCCCGGACCGAAAGCCACTCACTACGAGCAGTACTTC. Its protein product is CTSSPGPKATHYEQYF.

This clonotype was picked up many times. This chain joins TRBV7-9 and TRBJ1-5, with D uncertain. The V and J ends lost 3 bases and 3 bases respectively, with 6 bases between them. The CDR3 is made up of 13 amino acids. The germline CDR1 and CDR2 sequences are SEHNR and FQNEAQ (reference sequence). CDR3 amino acids: CASSFGPNQPQHF. The CDR3 nucleotides are TGTGCCAGCAGCTTTGGCCCCAATCAGCCCCAGCATTTT.

The sample holds many counts of this clonotype. The chain carries TRBV28 and TRBJ1-6; no reliable D call. The CDR3 runs 15 residues. Per germline, CDR1 MDHEN and CDR2 SYDVKM. The V end was cut by 7 bases, the J end by 1 base, with 11 bases between. DNA of the CDR3: TGTGCCAGCATGCCGGGCTCGTCCTATAATTCACCCCTCCACTTT. It is translated as CASMPGSSYNSPLHF.

This clonotype was seen a handful of times. The V and J genes are TRBV5-1 and TRBJ1-2; D is ambiguous. V was shortened by 4 bases and J by 5 bases, with 12 bases between the two germline ends. CDR1 is SGHRS and CDR2 is YFSETQ in the germline V gene. This CDR3 spans 13 amino acids. This CDR3 is CASSLQGIYGYTF. In DNA form, the CDR3 reads TGCGCCAGCAGCCTACAAGGGATTTATGGCTACACCTTC.

This clonotype was picked up a small number of times. The V and J genes are TRBV4-3 and TRBJ2-3, with no clear D. The CDR3 contains 14 residues. Germline CDR1 is LGHNA and CDR2 is YSLEER. V was pared by 2 bases and J by 2 bases, with 8 bases between. DNA of the CDR3: TGCGCCAGCAGCCAACAGGAGTCCACAGATACGCAGTATTTT. Protein: CASSQQESTDTQYF.

This sequence joins TRBV7-9 and TRBJ1-1; D perhaps matches TRBD1 (6 bases). V was pared by 2 bases and J by 5 bases, with 18 bases between. Germline assignment: CDR1 SEHNR and CDR2 FQNEAQ (reference sequence). CDR3 length equals 16 residues. The CDR3 loop reads CASSLIQGQPGTEAFF. The CDR3 nucleotides read TGTGCCAGCAGCTTAATCCAAGGACAGCCGGGGACTGAAGCTTTCTTT.

This clonotype turned up a few times. This chain links TRBV27 with TRBJ1-2, with 10 bases that match TRBD1. The germline CDR1 and CDR2 sequences are MNHEY and SMNVEV (reference sequence). The V and J ends lost 4 bases and 6 bases, in that order; junction bases with no gene match: 11. The CDR3 covers 16 residues. The CDR3: CASSSFPGQGGDGYTF. CDR3 nucleotide sequence: TGTGCCAGCAGTTCCTTCCCCGGACAGGGGGGGGATGGCTACACCTTC.

Many counts were recorded for this clonotype. The chain joins TRBV6-2 or TRBV6-3 to TRBJ1-1; D uncertain. The CDR3 consists of 11 residues. The germline V and J ends were trimmed by 8 bases and 5 bases, with 9 bases remaining between them. CDR1 is MNHEY and CDR2 is SVGEGT in the germline V gene. CDR3: CASSMGTEAFF. The CDR3 DNA follows: TGTGCCAGCTCTATGGGGACTGAAGCTTTCTTT.

In this sample, this clonotype turned up a few times. The genes are TRBV20-1 and TRBJ2-7; perhaps TRBD2 as D (6 bases). V was clipped by 0 bases and J by 7 bases, with 28 bases between them. The CDR3 sequence is 18 residues long. Germline V lookup: CDR1 DFQATT, CDR2 SNEGSKA (reference sequence). In nucleotides, the CDR3 is TGCAGTGCTAGAGAGCCCTTTAAGAGCGGAGGGCGTCAATGGGAGCAGTACTTC. Its protein is CSAREPFKSGGRQWEQYF.

V is TRBV10-1 and J is TRBJ2-7; possible D gene TRBD1, 5 bases. Trimming took off 3 bases at V and 2 bases at J, with 8 bases between the two ends. The CDR3 runs 13 residues. In germline, CDR1 is WNHNN, CDR2 SYGVQD (reference sequence). In nucleotides, the CDR3 is TGCGCCAGCAGTGAAGGGGTAACCTACGAGCAGTACTTC. Its protein product is CASSEGVTYEQYF.

A few counts support this clonotype. This chain joins TRBV27 and TRBJ2-7; D possibly corresponds to TRBD1 (5 bases). The V gene's germline CDR1 is MNHEY and CDR2 SMNVEV (reference sequence). The CDR3 runs 14 residues. Between the trimmed V and J ends, which lost 3 bases and 5 bases, there was a span of 14 bases. The CDR3 sequence: CASSFGQGRNEQYF. The CDR3 coding sequence is TGTGCCAGCAGTTTTGGGCAGGGAAGGAACGAGCAGTACTTC.

In this sample, this clonotype turned up many times. V and J are TRBV20-1 and TRBJ2-1; D is unclear. The CDR3 runs to 12 residues. Per germline, CDR1 DFQATT and CDR2 SNEGSKA (reference sequence). The ends were cut back, 7 bases at V and 4 bases at J, with 11 bases in the middle. DNA for the CDR3: TGCAGTGTTCCCAGGTCGTACAATGAGCAGTTCTTC. This gives the protein CSVPRSYNEQFF.